This T cell receptor beta chain is drawn from a study of T cells after yellow fever vaccination. In its sample, this clonotype was seen many times. Per the germline V gene, CDR1 is SGHRS and CDR2 is YFSETQ. V was cut by 6 bases and J by 9 bases, with 25 bases left in between. The CDR3 is 16 amino acids. One entry per CDR3 protein results from TCRdb running MiXCR on the 5' RACE reads. The data contain approximately 260,000 distinct CDR3 sequences, around 5.3% of them seen just once; the ten biggest clones take up roughly 3.5%. This chain uses TRBV5-1 with TRBJ2-1; a possible D gene is TRBD2 (6 bases). The sequence came from a young man who received the YFV17D yellow fever vaccine. The sample was CD4+ T cells sorted from PBMCs, taken on the day of the yellow fever booster vaccination. Here the CDR3 reads CASTLPGVPTISEQFF. In DNA, the CDR3 is TGCGCCAGCACCCTGCCGGGGGTCCCCACAATTAGTGAGCAGTTCTTC. Using reference TRBV5-1 and TRBJ2-1 for the parts outside the CDR3, the full variable domain is KAGVTQTPRYLIKTRGQQVTLSCSPISGHRSVSWYQQTPGQGLQFLFEYFSETQRNKGNFPGRFSGRQFSNSRSEMNVSTLELGDSALYLCASTLPGVPTISEQFFGPGTRLTVL.